This T cell receptor beta chain was sequenced in a study of T-cell memory formation after mild COVID-19. Findings of the study overall: Proof of SARS-CoV-2 specificity was absent for the second-wave clones that crested on day 37. Some SARS-CoV-2-responding clones were already detected in memory before infection.

Using constant-segment primers, 5'RACE produced TCR alpha and TCR beta cDNA libraries carrying sample barcodes and UMIs. TCRdb reprocessed the 5' RACE reads with MiXCR, giving one entry per CDR3 protein. The sample holds about 400,000 distinct CDR3 sequences, over 15% seen once. V shed 1 base and J shed 3 bases, with 14 bases lying between them. The germline CDR1 and CDR2 sequences are SEHNR and FQNEAQ (reference sequence). The CDR3 covers 16 residues. This clonotype was seen a few times. Its cognate antigen is unknown. Material for sequencing was PBMCs or a T cell subset sorted from them (not recorded which). The TCR sequence derives from a young man who had mild COVID-19 (a few samples of this study predate the infection). Cell type and time point are not known. The V and J genes are TRBV7-9 and TRBJ2-3; D unresolved. CDR3 amino acids: CASSLVGRKLTDTQYF. Here the CDR3 DNA reads TGTGCCAGCAGCTTAGTCGGGCGTAAACTTACAGATACGCAGTATTTT.